One sample yielded the 9 T cell receptor beta chains listed below, sequenced in a study of blood T cell repertoires in COVID-19. Method: immunoSEQ multiplex PCR; TCRdb's copy keeps in-frame clones and lacks some. The sample shows more than 120,000 clones, 80% to 90% of them seen only once. Source material: peripheral blood. These receptors were collected from a man aged 45-65 years who had recovered from COVID-19.

The rearrangement joins TRBV30 to TRBJ1-2; D is possibly TRBD1 (5 bases). Germline V gene sequence: CDR1 GTSNPN, CDR2 SVGIG (reference sequence). V lost 4 bases, J lost 7 bases, and 16 bases lay in between. There are 13 residues in the CDR3. This chain's CDR3 is CAWTGLQGSGYTF. DNA for the CDR3: TGTGCCTGGACGGGTTTGCAGGGCTCTGGCTACACCTTC.

The chain has TRBV6-2 or TRBV6-3 and TRBJ2-1; 16 bases agree with TRBD2. With 2 bases clipped from V and 7 bases from J, the junction kept 2 bases outside the gene matches. This CDR3 contains 16 residues. From germline, CDR1 is MNHEY and CDR2 SVGEGT. The CDR3 nucleotides read TGTGCCAGCAGTTACCCGGGACTAGCGGGGGGGAATGAGCAGTTCTTC. Its translation is CASSYPGLAGGNEQFF.

This clone has just a few counts. The chain couples TRBV7-9 to TRBJ1-2, with TRBD1 matching over 8 bases. J gave up 5 bases and V 6 bases, and 8 bases lay outside the gene matches. The CDR3 sequence is 14 residues long. Per germline, CDR1 SEHNR and CDR2 FQNEAQ (reference sequence). DNA for the CDR3: TGTGCCAGCAGACGTCCCGGGACAGGATATGGCTACACCTTC. This encodes CASRRPGTGYGYTF.

This clone occurred once. V gene TRBV7-2 combines with J gene TRBJ2-3; TRBD2 is a possible D gene (6 bases). This CDR3 region has 15 residues. Germline CDR1 SGHTA, CDR2 FQGNSA. V lost 5 bases and J 0 bases, leaving 12 bases between the germline ends. CDR3 protein: CASSRTKTSTDTQYF. As DNA, the CDR3 is TGTGCCAGCAGCCGGACTAAAACAAGCACAGATACGCAGTATTTT.

The V and J genes are TRBV19 and TRBJ1-1, with D perhaps TRBD1 (6 bases). CDR1 is LNHDA and CDR2 is SQIVND in the germline V gene (reference sequence). This CDR3 spans 15 amino acids. Trimming cost V 3 bases and J 0 bases, with 11 bases left between them. The CDR3: CASSIQGPMNTEAFF. In DNA, the CDR3 is TGTGCCAGTAGTATCCAGGGGCCCATGAACACTGAAGCTTTCTTT.

The V and J genes are TRBV6-6 and TRBJ1-1, with 9 bases identical to TRBD1. The CDR3 runs to 15 residues. V lost 0 bases and J lost 5; bases outside the gene matches: 4. Germline-derived CDR1 and CDR2 are MNHNY and SVGAGI (reference sequence). CDR3 loop: CASSYSRTGETEAFF. CDR3 DNA: TGTGCCAGCAGTTACTCGAGGACAGGGGAGACTGAAGCTTTCTTT.

The gene calls are TRBV11-3 and TRBJ2-7; 9 bases fit TRBD2. The junction had 6 bases not matched to a gene; V was cut back by 2 bases and J by 4 bases. The germline V gene has CDR1 SGHNT and CDR2 YENEEA. The CDR3 runs 15 residues. In DNA form, the CDR3 reads TGTGCCAGCAGCTTATCGAGCGGGGGGATGTACGAGCAGTACTTC. Translating it yields CASSLSSGGMYEQYF.

The chain has TRBV4-3 and TRBJ2-2, with TRBD1 matching over 10 bases. The V gene end was trimmed by 2 bases and the J gene end by 8 bases; junction bases not matched to a gene: 23. The CDR3 spans 21 residues. The germline V gene has CDR1 LGHNA and CDR2 YSLEER. CDR3 sequence reads: CASSQRSLRSAPPGQGGELFF. CDR3 in DNA: TGCGCCAGCAGCCAACGGTCGTTGAGGTCCGCCCCCCCGGGACAGGGGGGGGAGCTGTTTTTT.

This clone was detected a few times. The CDR3 protein is CASSLTANTEAFF. CDR3 sequence (DNA): TGCGCCAGCAGCTTGACAGCAAACACTGAAGCTTTCTTT. The chain links TRBV5-1 to TRBJ1-1, with D uncertain. This CDR3 contains 13 residues. Germline CDR1 reads SGHRS; CDR2 reads YFSETQ. V dropped 1 base and J dropped 2 bases, with 6 bases sitting between them.